This T cell receptor beta chain was identified during a study of regulatory T cells in long-lasting Graves disease. Study-wide results and caveats: Under persistent disease, TRBV28, TRBJ1-2 and TRBJ2-5 were used preferentially.

With iRepertoire HTBI primers and Arm-PCR of CDR3 regions, TCR beta libraries were built. TCRdb passed the multiplex PCR reads through MiXCR, listing each CDR3 protein once. The sample has about 620,000 distinct CDR3 sequences, under 20% seen once; the top ten hold 15% to 20%. This clonotype occurred many times. Its antigen is unknown. Trimming pared 5 bases from V and 1 base from J, leaving 9 bases between. CDR3 size: 14 residues. Germline V gene lookup returns CDR1 MNHEY and CDR2 SVGEGT. Time point defined: newly diagnosed GD, antithyroid drugs for less than 3 months. TCR sequences were obtained from RNA taken from PBMCs. These data also formed part of another study, on T cells in Graves' hyperthyroidism and ophthalmopathy. Per that study: For the diagnoses, clinical symptoms, serum thyroxine and TRAb, thyroid ultrasound and orbital computed tomography were used. When the TCR CDR3 underwent first-round RT-PCR, the HTBI primer set was used. In simple terms, a model built on 13 V-J features told ophthalmopathy apart from stable hyperthyroidism.

Sequenced here: peripheral blood mononuclear cells (PBMCs), sampled at new diagnosis, from a patient treated with antithyroid drugs. The chain combines TRBV6-2 or TRBV6-3 with TRBJ1-5; D unclear. The sequence was collected from a woman aged 30 to 39 with Graves disease. The CDR3 spells CASSDQLSNQPQHF. CDR3 in DNA: TGTGCCAGCAGTGATCAGTTAAGCAATCAGCCCCAGCATTTT.